This T cell receptor (beta chain) was obtained from a study of graft-versus-host responses after intestinal transplantation. General observations from the study: Peak circulating GvH clone levels tracked with early post-transplant HvG declines.

Plates contained approximately 200,000 CFSE-labeled responder cells and approximately 200,000 irradiated, violet-dye-labeled stimulator cells. The germline V and J ends were trimmed by 6 bases and 0 bases, with 12 bases remaining between them. The CDR3 totals 15 residues. Germline CDR1 is WSHSY and CDR2 is SAAADI. Sequencing used immunoSEQ multiplex PCR; TCRdb keeps in-frame clones, though not all of them. The sample yields about 14,000 clones, about two fifths seen once. Sequencing was performed on alloreactive CD8+ T cells from a mixed lymphocyte reaction culture, taken before intestinal transplant. Stated subset: CFSE-low proliferating T cells sorted from roughly six-day pre-transplant mixed lymphocyte reaction (GvH or HvG direction). The clonotype originates from a human patient who received an intestinal transplant. The chain is built from TRBV10-2 and TRBJ2-1; perhaps TRBD2 as D (5 bases). The CDR3, as DNA: TGCGCCAGCAGGGCCGGGATTCTCTCCTACAATGAGCAGTTCTTC. This translates into CASRAGILSYNEQFF.